The 32 T cell receptor beta chains reported below all come from one sample, sequenced in a study of T cell changes during pregnancy in multiple sclerosis. Clones were read by immunoSEQ multiplex PCR, and TCRdb kept only the in-frame ones, dropping some. This table has roughly 61,000 clones, roughly 94% appearing once. Here the sequenced sample was CD8+ T cells from peripheral blood mononuclear cells, taken after pregnancy. All receptors derive from a female donor with multiple sclerosis, enrolled in a pregnancy study.

This chain links TRBV4-1 with TRBJ1-6; TRBD1 agrees at 8 bases. Germline V gives CDR1 MGHRA, CDR2 YSYEKL. The CDR3 loop spans 16 amino acids. V dropped 3 bases and J dropped 10; count of bases not matched to a gene: 11. CDR3 bases: TGCGCCAGCAGCCAGGACTTTCGGACAGGGCCGTCACCCCTCCACTTT. As protein: CASSQDFRTGPSPLHF.

The chain couples TRBV30 to TRBJ2-1; D unclear. Germline CDR1 is GTSNPN and CDR2 is SVGIG (reference sequence). V dropped 1 base and J dropped 6 bases, with 13 bases sitting between them. This CDR3 spans 14 amino acids. The CDR3, as DNA: TGTGCCTGGAGTGGGGTTACTATATTCAATGAGCAGTTCTTC. This codes for CAWSGVTIFNEQFF.

V is TRBV27 and J is TRBJ2-3; D is undetermined. This CDR3 has 13 amino acids. The V and J ends lost 2 bases and 3 bases respectively, with 6 bases between them. Germline CDR1 MNHEY, CDR2 SMNVEV (reference sequence). The CDR3 sequence: CASSLRGTDTQYF. The CDR3 DNA reads as TGTGCCAGCAGTTTAAGAGGTACAGATACGCAGTATTTT.

CDR3 loop: CASSWTGFDEQYF. Written as DNA, the CDR3 is TGTGCCAGCAGCTGGACAGGGTTTGACGAGCAGTACTTC. The rearrangement joins TRBV5-4 to TRBJ2-7; 8 bases fit TRBD1. The CDR3 is 13 amino acids. Germline loops: CDR1 SGHNT, CDR2 YYREEE (reference sequence). The ends lost 3 bases at V and 5 bases at J; junction bases unmatched: 4.

The chain recombines TRBV2 with TRBJ1-2; tentative D call: TRBD1 (6 bases). Trimming pared 8 bases from V and 3 bases from J, leaving 10 bases between. The CDR3 totals 12 residues. Germline V gene data show CDR1 as SNHLY and CDR2 as FYNNEI. CDR3 residues: CASPGTYYGYTF. The DNA of the CDR3 is TGTGCCAGCCCGGGGACATACTATGGCTACACCTTC.

The rearrangement joins TRBV10-3 to TRBJ1-1, with 8 bases that match TRBD1. The CDR3 is 13 residues long. Germline V gene data show CDR1 as ENHRY and CDR2 as SYGVKD. J lost 4 bases, V lost 6 bases, and 4 bases had no gene match. CDR3 in amino acids: CAISRGPGTEAFF. CDR3 in DNA: TGTGCCATCAGCAGGGGGCCCGGCACTGAAGCTTTCTTT.

The rearrangement uses TRBV5-1 and TRBJ2-7; no clear D gene. Germline assignment: CDR1 SGHRS and CDR2 YFSETQ. Trimming cost V 0 bases and J 0 bases, with 4 bases left between them. This CDR3 comprises 13 residues. In DNA form, the CDR3 reads TGCGCCAGCAGCTTGGGCAGCTCCTACGAGCAGTACTTC. It specifies CASSLGSSYEQYF.

V is TRBV5-4 and J is TRBJ2-7; maybe TRBD1 (5 bases). The germline CDR1 and CDR2 sequences are SGHNT and YYREEE (reference sequence). V was clipped by 0 bases and J by 6 bases, with 16 bases between them. The CDR3 is 15 residues long. The chain's CDR3 is CASSLAGRVPIEQYF. The CDR3 DNA is TGTGCCAGCAGCTTGGCGGGCAGGGTTCCCATCGAGCAGTACTTC. The full variable domain, its missing parts supplied by reference TRBV5-4 and TRBJ2-7, is ETGVTQSPTHLIKTRGQQVTLRCSSQSGHNTVSWYQQALGQGPQFIFQYYREEENGRGNFPPRFSGLQFPNYSSELNVNALELDDSALYLCASSLAGRVPIEQYFGPGTRLTVT.

The chain has TRBV12-5 and TRBJ2-5; 12 bases are shared with TRBD2. From germline, CDR1 is LGHNT and CDR2 FRNRAP. This CDR3 comprises 17 residues. Trimming took 2 bases from V and 5 from J; bases not matched to a gene: 9. CDR3 region: CASGLLTTSGSRETQYF. In DNA form, the CDR3 reads TGTGCTAGTGGTTTGTTGACGACTAGCGGGAGTAGGGAGACCCAGTACTTC. Combining the CDR3 with reference TRBV12-5 and TRBJ2-5 gives the whole variable domain DARVTQTPRHKVTEMGQEVTMRCQPILGHNTVFWYRQTMMQGLELLAYFRNRAPLDDSGMPKDRFSAEMPDATLATLKIQPSEPRDSAVYFCASGLLTTSGSRETQYFGPGTRLLVL.

The chain combines TRBV5-6 with TRBJ2-2, with unresolved D. The CDR3 length is 13 residues. Germline values: CDR1 SGHDT, CDR2 YYEEEE. Deletions cut 2 bases from V and 6 bases from J, with 8 bases between. CDR3 DNA sequence: TGTGCCAGCAGCTTTTCGTCAGCCGGGGAGCTGTTTTTT. It encodes CASSFSSAGELFF.

The V call is TRBV11-2, the J call TRBJ2-7; D possibly corresponds to TRBD2 (5 bases). Germline CDR1 and CDR2: SGHAT and FQNNGV. This CDR3 has 15 residues. V lost 1 base, J lost 0 bases, and 10 bases lay in between. The CDR3 is CASSLVLGSSYEQYF. In DNA form, the CDR3 reads TGTGCCAGCAGCTTAGTGTTGGGGAGCTCCTACGAGCAGTACTTC. The full variable domain, rest sourced from reference TRBV11-2 and TRBJ2-7, is EAGVAQSPRYKIIEKRQSVAFWCNPISGHATLYWYQQILGQGPKLLIQFQNNGVVDDSQLPKDRFSAERLKGVDSTLKIQPAKLEDSAVYLCASSLVLGSSYEQYFGPGTRLTVT.

The CDR3 DNA reads as TGTGCCAGCAGTCTTAGCGGAGGTATGGAGACCCAGTACTTC. Encoded protein: CASSLSGGMETQYF. The chain carries TRBV4-2 and TRBJ2-5, with D perhaps matching TRBD2 (6 bases). Germline CDR1 is LGHNA and CDR2 is YNFKEQ. The CDR3 runs 14 residues. Trimming removed 6 bases at V and 5 bases at J, with 16 bases between.

The gene calls are TRBV7-8 and TRBJ2-3; 8 nucleotides line up with TRBD2. V was clipped by 1 base and J by 6 bases; unmatched bases: 9. Germline loops: CDR1 SGHVS, CDR2 FQNEAQ. This CDR3 has 16 amino acids. As DNA, the CDR3 is TGTGCCAGCAGCTTAGGGACGGGACTAGGATTGGATACGCAGTATTTT. Protein: CASSLGTGLGLDTQYF. Variable domain in full (rest from reference TRBV7-8 and TRBJ2-3): GAGVSQSPRYKVAKRGQDVALRCDPISGHVSLFWYQQALGQGPEFLTYFQNEAQLDKSGLPSDRFFAERPEGSVSTLKIQRTQQEDSAVYLCASSLGTGLGLDTQYFGPGTRLTVL.

This clone appeared once. V gene TRBV7-9 combines with J gene TRBJ2-5; D might be TRBD1 (6 bases). CDR3 length equals 14 residues. V dropped 6 bases and J dropped 2 bases, with 13 bases sitting between them. The germline CDR1 and CDR2 sequences are SEHNR and FQNEAQ (reference sequence). This CDR3 is CASRTGQLQETQYF. The DNA for the CDR3 is TGTGCCAGCAGAACCGGACAGCTTCAAGAGACCCAGTACTTC.

This sequence joins TRBV5-1 and TRBJ2-6; a weak D match, TRBD1 (7 bases). With 3 bases removed from V and 1 base from J, the gap between germline ends came to 17 bases. The CDR3 length is 18 residues. Germline V CDR1 and CDR2: SGHRS, YFSETQ. This CDR3 reads CASSSGDSFRSGANVLTF. The CDR3, as DNA: TGCGCCAGCAGCTCGGGGGACAGCTTCAGATCTGGGGCCAACGTCCTGACTTTC.

The count of this clone is one. V is TRBV27 and J is TRBJ2-1; weak D call: TRBD1 (5 bases). The CDR3 is 13 residues long. Germline V CDR1 and CDR2: MNHEY, SMNVEV (reference sequence). The V gene lost 5 bases and the J gene lost 9 bases, with 14 bases spanning the gap. For the CDR3, the DNA is TGTGCCAGCAGTACCAATCAGGGTCGTGAGCAGTTCTTC. Translation gives CASSTNQGREQFF.

This clone was seen a single time. The chain uses TRBV28 and TRBJ2-2; 9 bases line up with TRBD1. After removal of 6 bases from V and 4 bases from J, the junction contained 6 bases not matched to a gene. CDR1 and CDR2 (germline): MDHEN, SYDVKM. The CDR3 sequence is 15 residues long. The CDR3 DNA sequence: TGTGCCAGCAGGCGGGACAGGGCGGGCACCGGGGAGCTGTTTTTT. This gives the protein CASRRDRAGTGELFF.

The chain combines TRBV5-1 with TRBJ2-7; D possibly corresponds to TRBD2 (5 bases). V shed 0 bases and J shed 7 bases, with 11 bases lying between them. The CDR3 is made up of 13 amino acids. Germline loops: CDR1 SGHRS, CDR2 YFSETQ. CDR3 amino acids: CASSLAPGWEQYF. The CDR3 DNA reads TGCGCCAGCAGCTTGGCTCCGGGATGGGAGCAGTACTTC.

J is TRBJ2-7 and V is TRBV28; 8 positions match TRBD1. The CDR3 covers 16 residues. Trimming took 5 bases from V and 1 from J; bases not matched to a gene: 10. Germline V gene sequence: CDR1 MDHEN, CDR2 SYDVKM. CDR3 nucleotides: TGTGCCAGCAGTACGGGACAGGATTACCCTTCCTACGAGCAGTACTTC. This codes for CASSTGQDYPSYEQYF.

V usage is TRBV27 and J usage is TRBJ1-5; 8 positions agree with TRBD1. Germline values: CDR1 MNHEY, CDR2 SMNVEV (reference sequence). The CDR3 covers 15 residues. J was trimmed by 2 bases and V by 5 bases; bases with no gene match: 5. CDR3 sequence reads: CASSHRGSGNQPQHF. The CDR3 bases are TGTGCCAGCAGTCACAGGGGGTCGGGCAATCAGCCCCAGCATTTT.

The rearrangement uses TRBV5-5 and TRBJ1-5; 11 bases line up with TRBD1. The germline V gene has CDR1 SGHKS and CDR2 YYEKEE (reference sequence). The CDR3 runs to 15 residues. V shed 3 bases and J 4 bases; nucleotides not matched to a gene: 3. As DNA, the CDR3 is TGTGCCAGCAGCTACGGGACAGGGGGGAATCAGCCCCAGCATTTT. Translating it yields CASSYGTGGNQPQHF.

The chain combines TRBV4-3 with TRBJ2-7; 11 bases align to TRBD2. Germline V gene data show CDR1 as LGHNA and CDR2 as YSLEER. There are 18 residues in the CDR3. J was trimmed by 1 base and V by 0 bases; bases with no gene match: 8. CDR3 loop: CASSQDWLAGGKSYEQYF. Here the CDR3 DNA reads TGCGCCAGCAGCCAAGATTGGCTAGCGGGAGGAAAATCCTACGAGCAGTACTTC.

This clone was seen a single time. V usage is TRBV29-1 and J usage is TRBJ2-7; no definite D call. The germline V gene encodes CDR1 SQVTM and CDR2 ANQGSEA. The germline V and J ends were trimmed by 3 bases and 0 bases, with 12 bases remaining between them. This CDR3 region has 14 residues. CDR3 in amino acids: CSVEVPNSSYEQYF. CDR3 DNA sequence: TGCAGCGTTGAGGTTCCGAATAGCTCCTACGAGCAGTACTTC.

The chain recombines TRBV7-9 with TRBJ2-7, with 8 positions matching TRBD1. V lost 6 bases and J lost 0; bases outside the gene matches: 4. Germline CDR1 SEHNR, CDR2 FQNEAQ (reference sequence). The CDR3 contains 14 residues. Here the CDR3 reads CASRGQGSSYEQYF. Written as DNA, the CDR3 is TGTGCCAGCAGAGGACAGGGAAGCTCCTACGAGCAGTACTTC.

The CDR3 reads CASSSRGGTGSEKLFF. DNA for the CDR3: TGTGCCAGCAGCTCTCGTGGGGGGACAGGGAGTGAAAAACTGTTTTTT. J is TRBJ1-4 and V is TRBV13; 9 nucleotides match TRBD1. Germline V CDR1 and CDR2: PRHDT, FYEKMQ (reference sequence). The trim removed 4 bases at V and 7 bases at J, leaving 10 bases unmatched. CDR3 length: 16 residues.

The rearrangement joins TRBV5-1 to TRBJ2-3; 10 nucleotides match TRBD1. The CDR3 runs 15 residues. V shed 4 bases, J shed 6 bases, and the junction held 8 bases outside the gene matches. Looked up from germline, CDR1 is SGHRS and CDR2 is YFSETQ. CDR3 DNA sequence: TGCGCCAGCAGCCCCGGGACAGGGGCAGGGGATACGCAGTATTTT. The encoded protein is CASSPGTGAGDTQYF.

The rearrangement links TRBV18 to TRBJ1-1; D ambiguous. The germline CDR1 and CDR2 sequences are KGHSH and LQKENI. Trimming shortened V by 3 bases and J by 0 bases, and 5 bases separated the two germline ends. The CDR3 length is 13 residues. The CDR3 bases are TGTGCCAGCTCACCCGGGGTGAACACTGAAGCTTTCTTT. This gives the protein CASSPGVNTEAFF.

The CDR3 DNA reads as TGTGCCAGCAGTCCTACCGGGTCGGGAGTATACAACTATGGCTACACCTTC. Residues: CASSPTGSGVYNYGYTF. This chain uses TRBV28 with TRBJ1-2; D not certain. The V end lost 5 bases, the J end lost 2 bases, and 21 bases lay between the germline ends. Looked up from germline, CDR1 is MDHEN and CDR2 is SYDVKM. The CDR3 covers 17 residues.

The rearrangement links TRBV5-3 to TRBJ1-2, with D perhaps TRBD1 (6 bases). TRBV5-3 has ORF status, its function being uncertain. V lost 4 bases, J lost 4 bases, and 17 bases lay in between. The CDR3 spans 15 residues. CDR3 nucleotides: TGTGCCAGAAGCCCCGCAGGGGACCGGATCTATGGCTACACCTTC. Protein product: CARSPAGDRIYGYTF.

The chain couples TRBV27 to TRBJ2-7, with 9 nucleotides matching TRBD2. Germline CDR1 and CDR2: MNHEY and SMNVEV (reference sequence). The CDR3 runs to 14 residues. Trimming cost V 4 bases and J 3 bases; bases outside gene matches: 4. The DNA of the CDR3 is TGTGCCAGCAGTTATGCGGGGGGGGGCTACGAGCAGTACTTC. Its protein is CASSYAGGGYEQYF.

The chain carries TRBV19 and TRBJ2-3, with D perhaps matching TRBD1 (6 bases). Trimming left V 3 bases short and J 14 bases short, with 15 bases between. This CDR3 has 12 amino acids. Germline-derived CDR1 and CDR2 are LNHDA and SQIVND (reference sequence). The CDR3 reads CASSIGSQGPYF. CDR3 nucleotide sequence: TGTGCCAGTAGTATCGGTTCTCAGGGGCCGTATTTT.

The chain has TRBV2 and TRBJ1-1; no clear D gene. Trimming took 4 bases from V and 5 from J, leaving 8 bases between them. The CDR3 contains 12 residues. Germline-derived CDR1 and CDR2 are SNHLY and FYNNEI. The chain's CDR3 is CASSASRTEAFF. The CDR3 coding sequence is TGTGCCAGCAGTGCTAGTCGTACTGAAGCTTTCTTT.